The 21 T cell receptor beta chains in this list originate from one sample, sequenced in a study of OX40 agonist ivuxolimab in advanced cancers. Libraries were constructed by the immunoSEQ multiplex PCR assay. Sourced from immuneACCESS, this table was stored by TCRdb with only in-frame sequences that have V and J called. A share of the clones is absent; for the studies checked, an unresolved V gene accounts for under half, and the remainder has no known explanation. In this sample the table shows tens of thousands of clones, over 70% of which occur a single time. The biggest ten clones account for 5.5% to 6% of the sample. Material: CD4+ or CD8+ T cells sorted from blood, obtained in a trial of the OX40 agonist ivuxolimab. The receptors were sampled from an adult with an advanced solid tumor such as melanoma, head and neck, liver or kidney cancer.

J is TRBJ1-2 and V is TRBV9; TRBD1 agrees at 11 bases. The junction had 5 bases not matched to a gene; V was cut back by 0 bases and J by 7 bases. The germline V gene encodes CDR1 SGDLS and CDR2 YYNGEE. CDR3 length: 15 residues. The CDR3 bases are TGTGCCAGCAGCGTAGTCGGGACAGGGGGGGTTGGCTACACCTTC. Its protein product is CASSVVGTGGVGYTF.

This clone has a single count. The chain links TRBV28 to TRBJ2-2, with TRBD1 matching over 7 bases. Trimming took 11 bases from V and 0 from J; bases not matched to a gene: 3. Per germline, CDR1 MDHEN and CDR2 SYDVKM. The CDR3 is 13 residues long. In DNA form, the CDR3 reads TGTGCCGTCAGGGGGACGAACACCGGGGAGCTGTTTTTT. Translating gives CAVRGTNTGELFF.

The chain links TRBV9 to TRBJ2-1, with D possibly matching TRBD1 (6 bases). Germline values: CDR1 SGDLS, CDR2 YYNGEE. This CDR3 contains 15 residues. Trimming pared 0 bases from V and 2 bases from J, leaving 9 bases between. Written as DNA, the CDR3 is TGTGCCAGCAGCGTAGATGGGGGCCCCTACAATGAGCAGTTCTTC. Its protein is CASSVDGGPYNEQFF.

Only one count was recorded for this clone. This CDR3 reads CSVDPGQGSFEQYF. The CDR3 nucleotides are TGCAGCGTTGACCCGGGACAGGGCTCTTTCGAGCAGTACTTC. The rearrangement links TRBV29-1 to TRBJ2-7; 9 bases are shared with TRBD1. CDR3 length equals 14 residues. The junction had 9 bases not matched to a gene; V was cut back by 3 bases and J by 6 bases. In germline, CDR1 is SQVTM, CDR2 ANQGSEA.

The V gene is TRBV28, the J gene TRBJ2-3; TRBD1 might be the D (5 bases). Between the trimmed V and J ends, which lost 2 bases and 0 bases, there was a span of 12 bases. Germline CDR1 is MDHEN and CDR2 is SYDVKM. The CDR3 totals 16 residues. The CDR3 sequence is CASSLRFPGSTDTQYF. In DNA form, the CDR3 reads TGTGCCAGCAGTTTAAGGTTTCCAGGGAGCACAGATACGCAGTATTTT. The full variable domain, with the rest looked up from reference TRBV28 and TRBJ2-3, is DVKVTQSSRYLVKRTGEKVFLECVQDMDHENMFWYRQDPGLGLRLIYFSYDVKMKEKGDIPEGYSVSREKKERFSLILESASTNQTSMYLCASSLRFPGSTDTQYFGPGTRLTVL.

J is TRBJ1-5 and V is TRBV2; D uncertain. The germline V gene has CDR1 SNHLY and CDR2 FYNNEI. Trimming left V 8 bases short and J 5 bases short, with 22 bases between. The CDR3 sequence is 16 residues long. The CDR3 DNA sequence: TGTGCCAGCGCATCAGGTTGGGCTGAGGTAGATCAGCCCCAGCATTTT. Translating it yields CASASGWAEVDQPQHF.

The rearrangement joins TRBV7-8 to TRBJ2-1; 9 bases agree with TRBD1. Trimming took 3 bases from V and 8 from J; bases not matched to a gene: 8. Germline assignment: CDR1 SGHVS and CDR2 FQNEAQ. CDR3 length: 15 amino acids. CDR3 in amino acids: CASSLEGQGRDEQFF. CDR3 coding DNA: TGTGCCAGCAGCTTGGAGGGACAGGGTAGAGATGAGCAGTTCTTC.

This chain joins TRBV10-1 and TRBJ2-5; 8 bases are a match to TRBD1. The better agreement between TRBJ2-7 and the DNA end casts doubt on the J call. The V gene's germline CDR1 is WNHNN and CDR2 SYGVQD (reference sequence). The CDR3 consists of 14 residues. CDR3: CASKLRTGHYEQYF. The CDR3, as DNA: TGCGCCAGCAAGCTCCGGACAGGGCACTACGAGCAGTACTTC.

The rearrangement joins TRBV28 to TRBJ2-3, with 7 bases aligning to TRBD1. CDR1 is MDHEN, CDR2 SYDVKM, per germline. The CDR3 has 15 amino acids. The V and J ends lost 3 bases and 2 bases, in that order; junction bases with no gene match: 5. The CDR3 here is CASSFPDRATDTQYF. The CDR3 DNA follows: TGTGCCAGCAGTTTTCCTGACAGGGCCACAGATACGCAGTATTTT.

The CDR3 is CAWSSYQFWYEQYF. CDR3 bases: TGTGCCTGGAGTTCTTACCAATTTTGGTACGAGCAGTACTTC. J is TRBJ2-7 and V is TRBV30; D is undetermined. Trimming left V 2 bases short and J 4 bases short, with 15 bases between. This CDR3 region has 14 residues. The germline gives CDR1 GTSNPN, CDR2 SVGIG (reference sequence).

DNA for the CDR3: TGTGCCAGCAGCTTTGGTAGCGGGGTGGCAGATACGCAGTATTTT. It specifies CASSFGSGVADTQYF. The V and J genes are TRBV11-1 and TRBJ2-3, with 8 bases that match TRBD2. Germline loops: CDR1 SGHAT, CDR2 FQDESV (reference sequence). The CDR3 length is 15 residues. Losses at the gene ends were 3 bases for V and 4 bases for J; bases not matched to a gene: 6.

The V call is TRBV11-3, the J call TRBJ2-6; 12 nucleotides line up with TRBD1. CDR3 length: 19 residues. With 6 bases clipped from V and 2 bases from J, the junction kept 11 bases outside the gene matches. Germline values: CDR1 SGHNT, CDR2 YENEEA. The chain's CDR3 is CASSLSPGTGGPGANVLTF. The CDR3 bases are TGTGCCAGCAGTTTATCACCCGGGACAGGGGGCCCTGGGGCCAACGTCCTGACTTTC.

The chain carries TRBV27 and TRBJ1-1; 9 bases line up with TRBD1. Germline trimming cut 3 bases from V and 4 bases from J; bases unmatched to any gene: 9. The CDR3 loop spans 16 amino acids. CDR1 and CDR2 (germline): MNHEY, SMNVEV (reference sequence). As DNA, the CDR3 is TGTGCCAGCAGTTTCATTGTGGACAGGGGATTCACTGAAGCTTTCTTT. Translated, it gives CASSFIVDRGFTEAFF.

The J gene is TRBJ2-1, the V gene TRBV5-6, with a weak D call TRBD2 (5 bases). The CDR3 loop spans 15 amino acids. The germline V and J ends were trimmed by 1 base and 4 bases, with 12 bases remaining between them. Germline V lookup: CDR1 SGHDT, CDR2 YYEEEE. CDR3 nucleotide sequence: TGTGCCAGCAGCTTGAGGAGACTACCGTACAATGAGCAGTTCTTC. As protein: CASSLRRLPYNEQFF.

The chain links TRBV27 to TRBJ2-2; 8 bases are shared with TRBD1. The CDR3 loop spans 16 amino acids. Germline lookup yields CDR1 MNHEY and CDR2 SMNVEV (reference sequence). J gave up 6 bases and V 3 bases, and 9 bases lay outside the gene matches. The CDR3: CASSFGRGRGSGELFF. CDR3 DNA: TGTGCCAGCAGTTTTGGCAGGGGGCGCGGGTCCGGGGAGCTGTTTTTT.

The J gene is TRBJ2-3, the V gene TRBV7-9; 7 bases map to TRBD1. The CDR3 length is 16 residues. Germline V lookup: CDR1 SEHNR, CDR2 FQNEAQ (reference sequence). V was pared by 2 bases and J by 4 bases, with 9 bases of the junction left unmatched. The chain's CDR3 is CASSLLLQGIADTQYF. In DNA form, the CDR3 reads TGTGCCAGCAGCTTATTGTTACAGGGGATCGCAGATACGCAGTATTTT.

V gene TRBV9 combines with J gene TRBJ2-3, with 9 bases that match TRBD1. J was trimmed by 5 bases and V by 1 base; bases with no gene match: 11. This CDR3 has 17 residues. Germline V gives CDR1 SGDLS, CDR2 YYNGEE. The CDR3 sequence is CASSVPPGQGRVDTQYF. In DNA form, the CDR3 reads TGTGCCAGCAGCGTACCTCCGGGACAGGGTAGGGTAGATACGCAGTATTTT. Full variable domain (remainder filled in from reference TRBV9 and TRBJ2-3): DSGVTQTPKHLITATGQRVTLRCSPRSGDLSVYWYQQSLDQGLQFLIQYYNGEERAKGNILERFSAQQFPDLHSELNLSSLELGDSALYFCASSVPPGQGRVDTQYFGPGTRLTVL.

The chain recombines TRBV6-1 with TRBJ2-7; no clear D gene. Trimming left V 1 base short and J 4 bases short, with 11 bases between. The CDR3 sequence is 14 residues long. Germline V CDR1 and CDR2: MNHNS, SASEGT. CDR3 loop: CASSEGLTQYEQYV. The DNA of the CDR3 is TGTGCCAGCAGTGAAGGGTTAACCCAATACGAGCAGTACGTC.

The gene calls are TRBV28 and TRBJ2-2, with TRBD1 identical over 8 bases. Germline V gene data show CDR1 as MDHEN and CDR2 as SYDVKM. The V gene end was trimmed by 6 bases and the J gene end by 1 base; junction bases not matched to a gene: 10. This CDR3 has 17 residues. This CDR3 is CASRGQGTGLNTGELFF. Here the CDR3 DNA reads TGTGCCAGCAGGGGCCAGGGGACAGGTCTGAACACCGGGGAGCTGTTTTTT.

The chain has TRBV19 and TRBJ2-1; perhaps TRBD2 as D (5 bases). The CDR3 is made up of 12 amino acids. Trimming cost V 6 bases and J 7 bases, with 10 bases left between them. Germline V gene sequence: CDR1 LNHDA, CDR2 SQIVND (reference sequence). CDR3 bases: TGTGCCAGTAGCACCCGGACTAATGAGCAGTTCTTC. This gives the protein CASSTRTNEQFF.

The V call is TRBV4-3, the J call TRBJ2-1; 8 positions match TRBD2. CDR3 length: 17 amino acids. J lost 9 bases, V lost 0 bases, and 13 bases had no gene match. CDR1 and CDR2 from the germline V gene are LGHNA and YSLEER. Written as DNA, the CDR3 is TGCGCCAGCAGCCAAGATGCCCCCAGCGGGAGACGCGGTGAGCAGTTCTTC. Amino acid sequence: CASSQDAPSGRRGEQFF.